The 28 T cell receptor beta chains listed next were all sequenced from one sample in a study of identical twins (TCRdb year 2016). Libraries were prepared through 5' RACE. The run used an Illumina HiSeq 2000. TCRdb applied fastp at Q25 and MiXCR to the public reads, then kept only in-frame beta chains. Every entry covers one CDR3 protein and lists the most common genes and DNA from its rows. This sample holds approximately 410,000 distinct CDR3 sequences; under 20% were observed only once. About 12% of the sample lies in the top ten. Sequencing was performed on naive T cells sorted from blood. Read against the paper, the sample's cell subset or site label means: cells isolated with a human naive T-cell isolation kit. Source of these receptors: a man aged 50 to 60 in good health.

The J gene is TRBJ2-3, the V gene TRBV6-1; 7 bases are shared with TRBD2. Trimming took 6 bases from V and 4 from J; bases not matched to a gene: 7. This CDR3 region has 14 residues. Germline-derived CDR1 and CDR2 are MNHNS and SASEGT. Here the CDR3 reads CASSQTSVADTQYF. As DNA, the CDR3 is TGTGCCAGCAGCCAAACTAGCGTCGCAGATACGCAGTATTTT.

To note about this clonotype: A much larger clone is a single base away; this may be a read error. The chain employs TRBV20-1 and TRBJ1-5; 7 bases line up with TRBD1. Germline CDR1 is DFQATT and CDR2 is SNEGSKA (reference sequence). The CDR3 is made up of 14 amino acids. The CDR3 is CSARSNRGGQPHHF. The DNA of the CDR3 is TGCAGTGCTAGGTCAAACAGGGGAGGTCAGCCCCACCATTTT.

The chain combines TRBV5-1 with TRBJ1-1, with D hard to call. CDR1 is SGHRS, CDR2 YFSETQ, per germline. Trimming left V 1 base short and J 1 base short, with 8 bases between. The CDR3 sequence is 14 residues long. The CDR3 DNA reads as TGCGCCAGCAGCTTGCAAGGTCCGAACACTGAAGCTTTCTTT. Its translation: CASSLQGPNTEAFF.

The chain couples TRBV7-8 to TRBJ2-2; D unresolved. Trimming cost V 5 bases and J 3 bases, with 16 bases left between them. The germline CDR1 and CDR2 sequences are SGHVS and FQNEAQ. This CDR3 spans 16 amino acids. The CDR3 here is CASSPFGTSYTGELFF. The CDR3 DNA is TGTGCCAGCAGCCCATTTGGTACCTCATACACCGGGGAGCTGTTTTTT.

This clonotype was seen only a few times. This chain uses TRBV18 with TRBJ2-5; D unclear. V lost 3 bases and J lost 5, with 10 bases in between. CDR3 length: 13 residues. In germline, CDR1 is KGHSH, CDR2 LQKENI. The CDR3 sequence is CASSPSPTETQYF. CDR3 bases: TGTGCCAGCTCACCGTCGCCAACGGAGACCCAGTACTTC.

This clonotype was seen only a few times. This sequence joins TRBV5-1 and TRBJ2-5; 11 bases line up with TRBD2. Germline V gene data show CDR1 as SGHRS and CDR2 as YFSETQ. The V gene end was trimmed by 3 bases and the J gene end by 5 bases; junction bases not matched to a gene: 6. This CDR3 spans 15 amino acids. CDR3 nucleotide sequence: TGCGCCAGCAGCTCCGGACTAGCGGGTGCGGAGACCCAGTACTTC. Its protein product is CASSSGLAGAETQYF.

This clonotype came up a few times. The chain carries TRBV5-1 and TRBJ2-7, with 10 bases lining up with TRBD1. This CDR3 has 14 residues. CDR1 is SGHRS, CDR2 YFSETQ, per germline. V trimming: 3 bases; J trimming: 7 bases; junction bases outside the gene matches: 7. CDR3 amino acids: CASSSRQGAGEQYF. CDR3 in DNA: TGCGCCAGCAGCTCCCGACAGGGGGCAGGGGAGCAGTACTTC.

This clonotype has a count of ten or more. This chain connects TRBV7-9 to TRBJ2-3; the D gene is possibly TRBD1 (6 bases). Germline V gene data show CDR1 as SEHNR and CDR2 as FQNEAQ (reference sequence). V was shortened by 0 bases and J by 3 bases, with 10 bases between the two germline ends. This CDR3 is built from 15 residues. The CDR3 loop reads CASSLAGHPTDTQYF. The CDR3 coding sequence is TGTGCCAGCAGCTTAGCGGGACACCCTACAGATACGCAGTATTTT.

This clonotype showed up just a few times. The rearrangement joins TRBV12-3 or TRBV12-4 to TRBJ1-6; unclear D gene. CDR3 length: 13 amino acids. Trimming took off 4 bases at V and 7 bases at J, with 8 bases between the two ends. CDR3 nucleotides: TGTGCCAGCAGTTCCCGGACCAATTCACCCCTCCACTTT. The encoded protein is CASSSRTNSPLHF.

The V call is TRBV7-8, the J call TRBJ2-4; D gene ambiguous. This CDR3 region has 13 residues. V lost 1 base, J lost 10 bases, and 11 bases lay in between. Germline V CDR1 and CDR2: SGHVS, FQNEAQ. CDR3 sequence: CASSLVGVGIQYF. CDR3 nucleotides: TGTGCCAGCAGCTTAGTAGGAGTCGGTATTCAGTACTTC.

This clonotype has a single count. The chain couples TRBV12-3 or TRBV12-4 to TRBJ2-2, with 7 bases aligning to TRBD1. The CDR3 is 15 amino acids. Trimming took 1 base from V and 5 from J; bases not matched to a gene: 4. CDR3 protein: CASSLVTGWTGELFF. CDR3 DNA sequence: TGTGCCAGCAGTTTAGTGACAGGGTGGACCGGGGAGCTGTTTTTT.

The chain has TRBV5-1 and TRBJ2-1, with 8 bases identical to TRBD1. Germline V CDR1 and CDR2: SGHRS, YFSETQ. The CDR3 consists of 15 residues. V trimming: 6 bases; J trimming: 1 base; junction bases outside the gene matches: 6. As DNA, the CDR3 is TGCGCCAGCAACCCCCAGGGGGCTTCCTACAATGAGCAGTTCTTC. Protein sequence: CASNPQGASYNEQFF.

This clonotype has a handful of counts. In DNA form, the CDR3 reads TGTGCCAGCAGTTTTCGGGGGGTAGGGACCTGGTACGAGCAGTACTTC. Its translation is CASSFRGVGTWYEQYF. The chain is built from TRBV28 and TRBJ2-7, with 7 bases aligning to TRBD2. Germline CDR1 is MDHEN and CDR2 is SYDVKM. The V and J ends lost 3 bases and 4 bases, in that order; junction bases with no gene match: 12. The CDR3 is 16 amino acids.

This clonotype was observed many times. CDR3 sequence (DNA): TGTGCCAGCTCACCCCACGCCGGGGATACGCAGTATTTT. Translation: CASSPHAGDTQYF. The gene calls are TRBV28 and TRBJ2-3; D remains ambiguous. V lost 8 bases, J lost 6 bases, and 15 bases lay in between. The CDR3 runs to 13 residues. The V gene's germline CDR1 is MDHEN and CDR2 SYDVKM.

This clonotype has at least ten counts. The chain carries TRBV20-1 and TRBJ1-6; 7 bases match TRBD1. The CDR3 totals 15 residues. Trimming removed 1 base from V and 4 bases from J; junction bases left unmatched: 4. Per the germline V gene, CDR1 is DFQATT and CDR2 is SNEGSKA (reference sequence). CDR3 region: CSARVRDSYNSPLHF. CDR3 in DNA: TGCAGTGCTAGAGTCCGGGACAGTTATAATTCACCCCTCCACTTT.

This clonotype was counted ten times or more. The J gene is TRBJ2-1, the V gene TRBV7-9, with D possibly matching TRBD2 (6 bases). CDR3 length: 15 residues. Deletions cut 6 bases from V and 3 bases from J, with 15 bases between. Per germline, CDR1 SEHNR and CDR2 FQNEAQ (reference sequence). Here the CDR3 DNA reads TGTGCCAGCAGTCCCCCCCGGGGGTACTACAATGAGCAGTTCTTC. Translated, it gives CASSPPRGYYNEQFF.

The V call is TRBV28, the J call TRBJ2-7; the match to TRBD2 covers 8 bases. This CDR3 spans 16 amino acids. V lost 2 bases to trimming and J lost 5 bases; unmatched junction nucleotides: 11. CDR1 and CDR2 from the germline V gene are MDHEN and SYDVKM. CDR3 sequence reads: CASSLRSGSARHEQYF. CDR3 nucleotide sequence: TGTGCCAGCAGTTTAAGGAGCGGGAGCGCACGACACGAGCAGTACTTC.

This chain uses TRBV20-1 with TRBJ1-3, with D possibly being TRBD1 (6 bases). Trimming pared 3 bases from V and 0 bases from J, leaving 9 bases between. This CDR3 spans 14 amino acids. Germline V gene data show CDR1 as DFQATT and CDR2 as SNEGSKA (reference sequence). The CDR3 loop reads CSASGDNSGNTIYF. The CDR3 bases are TGCAGTGCTAGCGGGGACAACTCTGGAAACACCATATATTTT.

This clonotype was found a few times. The J gene is TRBJ2-1, the V gene TRBV6-2 or TRBV6-3, with TRBD1 matching 10 bases. Germline trimming cut 7 bases from V and 3 bases from J; bases unmatched to any gene: 3. Germline-derived CDR1 and CDR2 are MNHEY and SVGEGT. This CDR3 is built from 14 residues. CDR3 bases: TGTGCCAGCATCCGGGACAGGGGCTACAATGAGCAGTTCTTC. Its protein is CASIRDRGYNEQFF.

This chain uses TRBV29-1 with TRBJ1-2; D may be TRBD1 (5 bases). There are 12 residues in the CDR3. Germline values: CDR1 SQVTM, CDR2 ANQGSEA. Trimming pared 3 bases from V and 6 bases from J, leaving 11 bases between. This chain's CDR3 is CSVDRGDHGYTF. CDR3 nucleotide sequence: TGCAGCGTTGACCGAGGGGACCATGGCTACACCTTC.

This clonotype has just a few counts. The chain combines TRBV20-1 with TRBJ2-5; 12 nucleotides match TRBD1. Germline lookup yields CDR1 DFQATT and CDR2 SNEGSKA (reference sequence). This CDR3 contains 17 residues. V lost 1 base, J lost 5 bases, and 11 bases stayed unmatched. The CDR3 protein is CSARAGRDRGQFETQYF. CDR3 nucleotides: TGCAGTGCTAGAGCTGGTCGGGACAGGGGGCAATTTGAGACCCAGTACTTC.

This clonotype was counted only a few times. The rearrangement uses TRBV28 and TRBJ2-7; D possibly matches TRBD1 or TRBD2 (6 bases each). Germline V lookup: CDR1 MDHEN, CDR2 SYDVKM. The length of the CDR3 is 21 residues. Trimming cost V 5 bases and J 3 bases, with 35 bases left between them. The CDR3, as DNA: TGTGCCAGCAGTCCTTCCTTAGGGGGGAGCAGGCAGGAGGGATCTATCTACGAGCAGTACTTC. Residues: CASSPSLGGSRQEGSIYEQYF.

This clonotype came up a few times. This sequence joins TRBV3-1 and TRBJ2-7; D not certain. V lost 1 base to trimming and J lost 3 bases, with 7 bases between them. The CDR3 length is 13 residues. In germline, CDR1 is LGHDT, CDR2 YNNKEL (reference sequence). Here the CDR3 DNA reads TGTGCCAGCAGCCAAGTCGCAAGCTACGAGCAGTACTTC. Translated: CASSQVASYEQYF.

This clonotype has a handful of counts. The V gene is TRBV4-2, the J gene TRBJ2-1; D not certain. The V gene's germline CDR1 is LGHNA and CDR2 YNFKEQ. The CDR3 is made up of 13 amino acids. With 2 bases removed from V and 12 bases from J, the gap between germline ends came to 14 bases. The chain's CDR3 is CASSQSDALGQFF. CDR3 sequence (DNA): TGTGCCAGCAGCCAATCGGATGCACTGGGGCAGTTCTTC.

This clonotype has more than one count but fewer than ten. This sequence joins TRBV6-5 and TRBJ1-5, with D unresolved. The germline V gene has CDR1 MNHEY and CDR2 SVGAGI. The length of the CDR3 is 15 residues. V lost 0 bases to trimming and J lost 3 bases, with 9 bases between them. The CDR3 here is CASSYSAGPNQPQHF. Here the CDR3 DNA reads TGTGCCAGCAGTTACTCAGCAGGTCCCAATCAGCCCCAGCATTTT.

This clonotype was observed a handful of times. This chain uses TRBV10-2 with TRBJ2-1; possibly TRBD2 for D (5 bases). The CDR3 is made up of 12 amino acids. Trimming removed 5 bases from V and 10 bases from J, with 12 bases in between. Germline values: CDR1 WSHSY, CDR2 SAAADI. The CDR3 spells CASSLGRREQFF. In DNA form, the CDR3 reads TGCGCCAGCAGTCTGGGGAGACGGGAGCAGTTCTTC.

The CDR3 region has the DNA TGTGCCACCGTTGGGACCGGCAATCAGCCCCAGCATTTT. This encodes CATVGTGNQPQHF. This chain uses TRBV6-2 or TRBV6-3 with TRBJ1-5, with D tentatively TRBD1 (5 bases). Germline lookup yields CDR1 MNHEY and CDR2 SVGEGT. The CDR3 has 13 residues. V shed 10 bases and J shed 2 bases, with 12 bases lying between them.

This clonotype showed up many times. The chain has TRBV5-1 and TRBJ2-3, with TRBD2 matching over 10 bases. This CDR3 is 16 amino acids long. Per the germline V gene, CDR1 is SGHRS and CDR2 is YFSETQ. V lost 7 bases, J lost 2 bases, and 10 bases stayed unmatched. The CDR3 sequence is CASRGLAGDDTDTQYF. Here the CDR3 DNA reads TGCGCCAGCCGAGGGCTAGCGGGGGATGACACAGATACGCAGTATTTT. The variable domain in full, with the rest retrieved from reference TRBV5-1 and TRBJ2-3, is KAGVTQTPRYLIKTRGQQVTLSCSPISGHRSVSWYQQTPGQGLQFLFEYFSETQRNKGNFPGRFSGRQFSNSRSEMNVSTLELGDSALYLCASRGLAGDDTDTQYFGPGTRLTVL.